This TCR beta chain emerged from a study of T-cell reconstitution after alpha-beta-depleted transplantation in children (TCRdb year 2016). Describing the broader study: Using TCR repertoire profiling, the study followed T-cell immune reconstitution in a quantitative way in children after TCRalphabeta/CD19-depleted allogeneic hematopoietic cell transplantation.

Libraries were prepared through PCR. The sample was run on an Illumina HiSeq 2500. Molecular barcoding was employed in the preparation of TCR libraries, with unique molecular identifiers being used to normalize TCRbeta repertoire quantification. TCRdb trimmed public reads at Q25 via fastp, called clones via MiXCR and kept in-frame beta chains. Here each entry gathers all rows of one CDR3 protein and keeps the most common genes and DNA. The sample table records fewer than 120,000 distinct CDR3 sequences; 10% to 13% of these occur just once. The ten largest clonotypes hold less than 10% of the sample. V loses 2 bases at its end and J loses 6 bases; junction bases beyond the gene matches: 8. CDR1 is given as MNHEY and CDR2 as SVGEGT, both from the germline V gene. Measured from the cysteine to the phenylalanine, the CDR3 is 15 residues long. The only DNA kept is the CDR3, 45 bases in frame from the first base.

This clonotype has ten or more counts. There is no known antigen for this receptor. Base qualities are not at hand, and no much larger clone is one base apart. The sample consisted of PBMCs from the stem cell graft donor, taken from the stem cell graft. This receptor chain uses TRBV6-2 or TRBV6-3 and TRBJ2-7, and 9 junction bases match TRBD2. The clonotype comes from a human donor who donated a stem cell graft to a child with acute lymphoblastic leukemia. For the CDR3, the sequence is CASSYPRLAGSEQYF. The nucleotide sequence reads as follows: TGTGCCAGCAGTTACCCCCGGCTAGCGGGGTCCGAGCAGTACTTC.